These 26 T cell receptor beta chains were all obtained from the same sample, sequenced in a study of OX40 agonist ivuxolimab in advanced cancers. Libraries were built with the immunoSEQ multiplex PCR assay. TCRdb retrieved this table from immuneACCESS and kept in-frame rearrangements only. Not all clones are present; in checked studies, unresolved V genes account for under half, and no reason is known for the remainder. The table for this sample lists tens of thousands of clones; 80% to 90% of them were counted only once. The ten largest make up 0.35% to 0.45% of the sample. The source material was CD4+ or CD8+ T cells sorted from blood, sampled in a trial of the OX40 agonist ivuxolimab. The receptors shown here come from an adult with an advanced solid tumor such as melanoma, head and neck, liver or kidney cancer.

This clone was seen more than once but under ten times. This chain joins TRBV10-1 and TRBJ2-4; perhaps D is TRBD1 or TRBD2 (6 bases each). This CDR3 spans 17 amino acids. V was pared by 6 bases and J by 5 bases, with 23 bases between. Looked up from germline, CDR1 is WNHNN and CDR2 is SYGVQD (reference sequence). CDR3 DNA sequence: TGCGCCAGCAGAGGGGGAACGGGGGCGACGGGCGAAAACATTCAGTACTTC. Translating it yields CASRGGTGATGENIQYF.

This clone was seen a few times. This sequence joins TRBV7-9 and TRBJ1-3; D is unclear. Trimming cost V 1 base and J 2 bases, with 9 bases left between them. The CDR3 contains 15 residues. Germline CDR1 and CDR2: SEHNR and FQNEAQ (reference sequence). The CDR3 region is CASSLGAGPGNTIYF. CDR3 coding DNA: TGTGCCAGCAGCTTAGGGGCGGGCCCTGGAAACACCATATATTTT.

This chain connects TRBV18 to TRBJ2-6; D not resolved. Germline V lookup: CDR1 KGHSH, CDR2 LQKENI. The CDR3 is 15 amino acids. Trimming removed 1 base from V and 1 base from J, with 5 bases in between. CDR3 loop: CASSPLGSGANVLTF. In DNA, the CDR3 is TGTGCCAGCTCACCACTGGGGTCTGGGGCCAACGTCCTGACTTTC.

This chain links TRBV20-1 with TRBJ2-7; the D is unclear. The ends were cut back, 3 bases at V and 1 base at J, with 4 bases in the middle. CDR1 is DFQATT and CDR2 is SNEGSKA in the germline V gene (reference sequence). This CDR3 region has 11 residues. The CDR3 protein is CSARGSYEQYF. The CDR3 nucleotides are TGCAGTGCTAGGGGTTCCTACGAGCAGTACTTC.

The V gene is TRBV5-1, the J gene TRBJ2-2; D uncertain. V gave up 1 base and J gave up 3 bases, with 4 bases separating them. CDR1 SGHRS and CDR2 YFSETQ come from the germline V gene. This CDR3 region has 13 residues. CDR3 loop: CASSLSYTGELFF. DNA of the CDR3: TGCGCCAGCAGCTTGTCGTACACCGGGGAGCTGTTTTTT.

The chain couples TRBV25-1 to TRBJ2-5, with D hard to call. There are 13 residues in the CDR3. Germline V gene lookup returns CDR1 MGHDK and CDR2 SYGVNS. The V gene lost 7 bases and the J gene lost 4 bases, with 13 bases spanning the gap. The CDR3: CASNRVGGETQYF. DNA for the CDR3: TGTGCCAGCAACCGAGTAGGCGGAGAGACCCAGTACTTC. The full variable domain, in which reference TRBV25-1 and TRBJ2-5 provide the parts outside the CDR3, is EADIYQTPRYLVIGTGKKITLECSQTMGHDKMYWYQQDPGMELHLIHYSYGVNSTEKGDLSSESTVSRIRTEHFPLTLESARPSHTSQYLCASNRVGGETQYFGPGTRLLVL.

J is TRBJ2-5 and V is TRBV4-1; no clear D gene. From germline, CDR1 is MGHRA and CDR2 YSYEKL. V was shortened by 0 bases and J by 5 bases, with 16 bases between the two germline ends. The CDR3 sequence is 16 residues long. CDR3 nucleotide sequence: TGCGCCAGCAGCCAAGATCGAGGTGGCGCCGGGGAGACCCAGTACTTC. Encoded protein: CASSQDRGGAGETQYF.

The genes are TRBV19 and TRBJ1-1; D perhaps matches TRBD1 (5 bases). Germline loops: CDR1 LNHDA, CDR2 SQIVND (reference sequence). Trimming took off 1 base at V and 1 base at J, with 22 bases between the two ends. CDR3 length: 19 amino acids. The CDR3 coding sequence is TGTGCCAGTAGTATAGGGGGACGTGGGAGGCCCTTCCCGAACACTGAAGCTTTCTTT. It is translated as CASSIGGRGRPFPNTEAFF. Drawing the rest from reference TRBV19 and TRBJ1-1, the complete variable domain is DGGITQSPKYLFRKEGQNVTLSCEQNLNHDAMYWYRQDPGQGLRLIYYSQIVNDFQKGDIAEGYSVSREKKESFPLTVTSAQKNPTAFYLCASSIGGRGRPFPNTEAFFGQGTRLTVV.

The chain employs TRBV18 and TRBJ1-1; the D is unclear. CDR1 KGHSH and CDR2 LQKENI come from the germline V gene. CDR3 length equals 15 residues. Trimming shortened V by 2 bases and J by 7 bases, and 17 bases separated the two germline ends. CDR3 DNA sequence: TGTGCCAGCTCACCATCTTTTGTCCGGGCGGTTGAAGCTTTCTTT. Its protein is CASSPSFVRAVEAFF.

This chain joins TRBV7-2 and TRBJ1-2; TRBD1 is a possible D gene (6 bases). V was pared by 1 base and J by 6 bases, with 15 bases between. The CDR3 sequence is 15 residues long. CDR1 and CDR2 from the germline V gene are SGHTA and FQGNSA. This CDR3 reads CASSLEGGARDGYTF. The CDR3 DNA sequence: TGTGCCAGCAGCTTAGAAGGGGGGGCGCGCGATGGCTACACCTTC.

The gene calls are TRBV18 and TRBJ2-7; D tentatively fits TRBD1 or TRBD2 (5 bases each). The V gene's germline CDR1 is KGHSH and CDR2 LQKENI. V lost 0 bases, J lost 2 bases, and 5 bases lay in between. The CDR3 covers 13 residues. In DNA, the CDR3 is TGTGCCAGCTCACCACCGGGGGCCTACGAGCAGTACTTC. This codes for CASSPPGAYEQYF.

The V and J genes are TRBV9 and TRBJ1-2, with D perhaps matching TRBD1 (5 bases). The V gene lost 0 bases and the J gene lost 4 bases, with 16 bases spanning the gap. The CDR3 is 16 amino acids. Germline V gene lookup returns CDR1 SGDLS and CDR2 YYNGEE. CDR3 DNA: TGTGCCAGCAGCGTAGCTACGGGGGGGGAAGGCTATGGCTACACCTTC. Its translation is CASSVATGGEGYGYTF.

This rearrangement joins TRBV27 to TRBJ1-1; TRBD1 is a possible D gene (5 bases). Germline V gene data show CDR1 as MNHEY and CDR2 as SMNVEV (reference sequence). The length of the CDR3 is 16 residues. Trimming cost V 6 bases and J 5 bases, with 22 bases left between them. DNA for the CDR3: TGTGCCAGCAGCAAGGAACACCGGGACGGGACGACTGAAGCTTTCTTT. Its protein product is CASSKEHRDGTTEAFF.

This chain uses TRBV28 with TRBJ2-2; D unclear. V lost 6 bases and J lost 1, with 3 bases in between. The CDR3 runs 12 residues. Per germline, CDR1 MDHEN and CDR2 SYDVKM. CDR3 region: CASRQNTGELFF. The CDR3 bases are TGTGCCAGCAGGCAGAACACCGGGGAGCTGTTTTTT.

The chain employs TRBV5-1 and TRBJ2-7; 7 bases fit TRBD2. V lost 4 bases to trimming and J lost 4 bases; unmatched junction nucleotides: 11. This CDR3 comprises 15 residues. Germline V gene sequence: CDR1 SGHRS, CDR2 YFSETQ. CDR3: CASSLSGTTPYEQYF. Written as DNA, the CDR3 is TGCGCCAGCAGCCTCTCCGGGACTACCCCGTACGAGCAGTACTTC.

The chain links TRBV5-6 to TRBJ2-5; D possibly corresponds to TRBD2 (5 bases). There are 13 residues in the CDR3. Germline V gene sequence: CDR1 SGHDT, CDR2 YYEEEE. V gave up 4 bases and J gave up 4 bases, with 11 bases separating them. CDR3 protein: CASSPWAGETQYF. The CDR3 DNA reads as TGTGCCAGCAGCCCATGGGCGGGAGAGACCCAGTACTTC.

A few counts support this clone. This sequence joins TRBV7-2 and TRBJ2-7; 8 nucleotides line up with TRBD1. CDR3 length: 14 residues. The V segment lost 7 bases and the J segment 2 bases; nucleotides outside the gene matches: 7. Germline V gene data show CDR1 as SGHTA and CDR2 as FQGNSA. The CDR3, as DNA: TGTGCCAGCACCAACAACAGGGGGACCTACGAGCAGTACTTC. As protein: CASTNNRGTYEQYF. The variable domain in full, with the rest retrieved from reference TRBV7-2 and TRBJ2-7, is GAGVSQSPSNKVTEKGKDVELRCDPISGHTALYWYRQSLGQGLEFLIYFQGNSAPDKSGLPSDRFSAERTGGSVSTLTIQRTQQEDSAVYLCASTNNRGTYEQYFGPGTRLTVT.

V gene TRBV6-5 combines with J gene TRBJ1-3; 8 nucleotides agree with TRBD1. Losses at the gene ends were 4 bases for V and 0 bases for J; bases not matched to a gene: 5. The CDR3 extends over 16 amino acids. Germline-derived CDR1 and CDR2 are MNHEY and SVGAGI. CDR3 residues: CASSSPDRASGNTIYF. CDR3 nucleotides: TGTGCCAGCAGTTCCCCGGACAGGGCCTCTGGAAACACCATATATTTT.

This clone was observed a handful of times. The chain joins TRBV5-6 to TRBJ1-6; D gene uncertain. Trimming pared 2 bases from V and 7 bases from J, leaving 19 bases between. Looked up from germline, CDR1 is SGHDT and CDR2 is YYEEEE. The length of the CDR3 is 17 residues. CDR3 protein: CASSFPFGGTLNSPLHF. CDR3 sequence (DNA): TGTGCCAGCAGCTTCCCTTTTGGAGGTACTCTGAATTCACCCCTCCACTTT.

On this clone: The CDR3 end shows no conserved phenylalanine or tryptophan, and so a read error is likely. V is TRBV4-3 and J is TRBJ1-5; 7 nucleotides match TRBD1. CDR1 LGHNA and CDR2 YSLEER come from the germline V gene. Unmatched junction bases numbered 16, after V lost 5 bases and J lost 9 bases. This CDR3 region has 16 residues. CDR3 DNA sequence: TGCGCCAGCAGCTCACCCAGGGGGAAATACGCCCCGCCCCAGCATCTT. Protein product: CASSSPRGKYAPPQHL.

The V call is TRBV6-4, the J call TRBJ1-2, with 11 bases aligning to TRBD1. The ends lost 7 bases at V and 3 bases at J; junction bases unmatched: 13. CDR1 is MRHNA and CDR2 is SNTAGT in the germline V gene. The CDR3 has 17 residues. The CDR3, as DNA: TGTGCCAGCATCTCGGACAGGGGGCGCCGGGCGGACTATGGCTACACCTTC. Translated: CASISDRGRRADYGYTF.

The rearrangement joins TRBV7-2 to TRBJ1-1; D remains ambiguous. The CDR3 contains 14 residues. V shed 5 bases and J shed 4 bases, with 14 bases lying between them. CDR1 is SGHTA, CDR2 FQGNSA, per germline. CDR3 in amino acids: CASSPGPVGTEAFF. The CDR3 DNA reads as TGTGCCAGCAGCCCGGGCCCCGTTGGCACTGAAGCTTTCTTT.

The chain links TRBV23-1 to TRBJ2-5; D unresolved. TRBJ2-7 explains the end of the DNA better; the J call may be wrong. TRBV23-1 falls under the ORF class, with uncertain function. This CDR3 contains 16 residues. The CDR3 DNA reads as TGCGCCACCCCAATGAGGCGTGTAGGTACTACGGGCGAGCAGTACTTC. This translates into CATPMRRVGTTGEQYF.

DNA of the CDR3: TGTGCCAGCAGCTTGGGCGCGGAGGACAGGAGTGAAGCTTTCTTT. Translating gives CASSLGAEDRSEAFF. J is TRBJ1-1 and V is TRBV5-4; 7 nucleotides agree with TRBD1. CDR3 length: 15 residues. J was trimmed by 7 bases and V by 0 bases; bases with no gene match: 9. Per the germline V gene, CDR1 is SGHNT and CDR2 is YYREEE (reference sequence).

This sequence joins TRBV7-2 and TRBJ2-7; 7 nucleotides line up with TRBD1. Germline values: CDR1 SGHTA, CDR2 FQGNSA. The length of the CDR3 is 15 residues. V dropped 3 bases and J dropped 0; count of bases not matched to a gene: 5. The CDR3, as DNA: TGTGCCAGCAGCTTCGGACAGGCTCGCTCCTACGAGCAGTACTTC. Amino acids: CASSFGQARSYEQYF.

This chain joins TRBV6-1 and TRBJ1-6; TRBD1 is a possible D gene (6 bases). CDR1 and CDR2 (germline): MNHNS, SASEGT. The CDR3 is made up of 12 amino acids. V was clipped by 7 bases and J by 11 bases, with 12 bases between them. This CDR3 is CASMDSTTPLHF. In DNA, the CDR3 is TGTGCCAGCATGGACAGTACGACACCCCTCCACTTT.